The clone carrying this T cell receptor beta chain was recorded once. The data belong to a study of blood T cell repertoires in COVID-19. Study-wide background: COVID-19 samples from acute and convalescent phases originated in the United States, Italy and Spain. PBMCs, B-cell-depleted T cells, or T cells provided the cDNA or gDNA that made up the material.

In the original processing: Counts of nucleated cells, estimated from reference gene primer amplification, were obtained. Only in-frame clones appear in the TCRdb table, and some are missing; sequencing was by immunoSEQ multiplex PCR. Clone size and the V and J calls come from that table; the DNA yielded D and trimming. The data show 75,000 or so clones, with roughly 78% seen just once and 10% held by the top ten. The germline V gene has CDR1 MNHEY and CDR2 SMNVEV (reference sequence). The CDR3 contains 15 residues. With V trimmed by 5 bases and J by 3 bases, 7 bases remained unmatched. The sequence derives from a man aged 55 to 69 with acute or convalescent COVID-19. Sequencing input: peripheral blood. J is TRBJ1-3 and V is TRBV27; 7 nucleotides line up with TRBD1. The CDR3 DNA is TGTGCCAGCAGTGCCAACAGGGGTAGTGGAAACACCATATATTTT. Protein: CASSANRGSGNTIYF.